This TCR beta chain was sequenced in a study of blood T cell repertoires in COVID-19. Per the study methods: Amplification of reference gene primers provided the estimated nucleated cell counts. The data were produced by immunoSEQ multiplex PCR, yet TCRdb's version contains in-frame clones alone and is incomplete. The D gene and trimming were derived from the DNA, and the V and J assignments and clone size from that table. Among 200,000 or so clones listed, 86% were seen once. Germline V gene data show CDR1 as SGHTA and CDR2 as FQGTGA. This CDR3 comprises 13 residues. Trimming removed 2 bases at V and 6 bases at J, with 10 bases between.

The chain is built from TRBV7-3 and TRBJ1-1; no clear D gene. Sequencing used PBMCs or T cells enriched from blood (not recorded which). This TCR derives from a woman between 40 and 55 years old with acute COVID-19. CDR3 protein: CASSLQWSSEAFF. The CDR3 DNA reads as TGTGCCAGCAGCTTACAGTGGTCCTCTGAAGCTTTCTTT.